Given below is one T cell receptor (beta chain) in context. Antigen unknown. This record comes from a study of response to subunit inactivated influenza vaccine. The study, taken as a whole, reports: The authors offered the suggestion that each seasonal influenza vaccination recruits few new T cells.

The V gene's germline CDR1 is SGHAT and CDR2 FQNNGV. The length of the CDR3 is 17 residues. With 3 bases clipped from V and 7 bases from J, the junction kept 13 bases outside the gene matches. In TCRdb, the RT-PCR reads were re-called with MiXCR into one record per CDR3 protein. The sample consists of under 550,000 distinct CDR3 sequences, roughly 7.6% of them appearing once. The gene calls are TRBV11-2 and TRBJ2-1; 9 nucleotides agree with TRBD2. The sequence derives from a man aged 45 to 75 who received an inactivated influenza vaccine. Sequenced here: PBMCs from blood, sampled about 23 months after vaccination. The CDR3 region has the DNA TGTGCCAGCAGCTTTAGGGGCGTAGCGGGAGTTGAGAATGAGCAGTTCTTC. Its protein is CASSFRGVAGVENEQFF.